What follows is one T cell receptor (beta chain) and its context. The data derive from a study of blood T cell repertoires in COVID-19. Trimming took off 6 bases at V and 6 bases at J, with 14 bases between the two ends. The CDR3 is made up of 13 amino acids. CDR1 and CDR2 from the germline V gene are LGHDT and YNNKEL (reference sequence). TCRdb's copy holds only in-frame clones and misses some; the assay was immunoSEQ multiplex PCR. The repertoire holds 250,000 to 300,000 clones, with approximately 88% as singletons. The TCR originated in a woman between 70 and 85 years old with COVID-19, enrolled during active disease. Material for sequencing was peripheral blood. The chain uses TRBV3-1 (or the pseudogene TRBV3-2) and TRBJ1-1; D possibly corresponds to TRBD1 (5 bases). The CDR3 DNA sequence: TGTGCCAGCAGTCCCAGACAGCGCGCTGAAGCTTTCTTT. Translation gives CASSPRQRAEAFF.